Following are 23 T cell receptor beta chains from one sample sequenced in a study of blood T cell repertoires in COVID-19. The method was immunoSEQ multiplex PCR; TCRdb's version includes in-frame clones alone and lacks a portion of them. The table shows 150,000 or so clones, with 60% to 80% occurring only once. Material: peripheral blood. The source is a woman aged 70-85 years with acute or convalescent COVID-19.

J is TRBJ2-1 and V is TRBV27; TRBD2 is a possible D gene (6 bases). The CDR3 has 16 amino acids. Looked up from germline, CDR1 is MNHEY and CDR2 is SMNVEV (reference sequence). V lost 2 bases to trimming and J lost 0 bases, with 11 bases between them. The CDR3 bases are TGTGCCAGCAGTTTAAGTAGCGGCATCTCCTACAATGAGCAGTTCTTC. This translates into CASSLSSGISYNEQFF.

This clone was recorded only once. The chain is built from TRBV9 and TRBJ2-7, with D maybe TRBD2 (6 bases). Trimming stripped 3 bases from V and 5 bases from J, with 9 bases between. This CDR3 has 12 residues. CDR1 is SGDLS and CDR2 is YYNGEE in the germline V gene. The CDR3, as DNA: TGTGCCAGCAGCGGAGCGGGCGACGAGCAGTACTTC. The encoded protein is CASSGAGDEQYF.

CDR3 sequence reads: CASSRTSGAYYEQYF. The CDR3, as DNA: TGTGCCAGCAGCCGTACTAGCGGGGCCTACTACGAGCAGTACTTC. The rearrangement uses TRBV7-2 and TRBJ2-7, with 10 bases aligning to TRBD2. CDR1 is SGHTA and CDR2 is FQGNSA in the germline V gene. CDR3 size: 15 residues. V was pared by 5 bases and J by 3 bases, with 7 bases of the junction left unmatched.

This sequence joins TRBV11-2 and TRBJ2-5, with 8 bases that match TRBD1. CDR1 and CDR2 from the germline V gene are SGHAT and FQNNGV. CDR3 size: 14 residues. Germline trimming cut 5 bases from V and 5 bases from J; bases unmatched to any gene: 7. CDR3 sequence (DNA): TGTGCCAGCAGCCTATTGACAGGGGCGGAGACCCAGTACTTC. Translated: CASSLLTGAETQYF.

The chain joins TRBV5-1 to TRBJ2-2; 10 bases map to TRBD2. V lost 4 bases and J lost 6; bases outside the gene matches: 3. The germline gives CDR1 SGHRS, CDR2 YFSETQ. The CDR3 runs to 14 residues. CDR3 protein: CASSPSGRAGELFF. The CDR3 coding sequence is TGCGCCAGCAGCCCTAGCGGGAGAGCCGGGGAGCTGTTTTTT.

The sample holds a few counts of this clone. The V gene is TRBV19, the J gene TRBJ1-3, with 8 bases lining up with TRBD1. This CDR3 is 14 amino acids long. Germline CDR1 LNHDA, CDR2 SQIVND (reference sequence). The V and J ends lost 6 bases and 2 bases, in that order; junction bases with no gene match: 3. The CDR3: CASSTGGTGNTIYF. The CDR3 DNA reads as TGTGCCAGTAGCACAGGGGGGACTGGAAACACCATATATTTT.

This clone was counted only a few times. The V call is TRBV6-5, the J call TRBJ1-1, with TRBD1 identical over 9 bases. Looked up from germline, CDR1 is MNHEY and CDR2 is SVGAGI. The J segment lost 4 bases and the V segment lost 0 bases, leaving 3 bases of the junction unmatched. The length of the CDR3 is 15 residues. The CDR3 bases are TGTGCCAGCAGTTACTCTGGGACAGGGCGCACTGAAGCTTTCTTT. This gives the protein CASSYSGTGRTEAFF.

The chain carries TRBV7-9 and TRBJ1-2; D remains ambiguous. The CDR3 has 12 amino acids. The V end lost 7 bases, the J end lost 4 bases, and 10 bases lay between the germline ends. Germline lookup yields CDR1 SEHNR and CDR2 FQNEAQ (reference sequence). CDR3 nucleotides: TGTGCCAGCACCGGGGAGTCCTATGGCTACACCTTC. Its protein is CASTGESYGYTF.

The chain links TRBV29-1 to TRBJ2-5; 7 nucleotides match TRBD2. CDR1 is SQVTM, CDR2 ANQGSEA, per germline. J was trimmed by 5 bases and V by 4 bases; bases with no gene match: 4. This CDR3 region has 12 residues. CDR3 DNA: TGCAGCGTTGCGGGGGAGGGTGAGACCCAGTACTTC. Its translation is CSVAGEGETQYF.

V is TRBV7-6 and J is TRBJ2-3, with 10 nucleotides matching TRBD2. This CDR3 is 15 amino acids long. V shed 5 bases and J 8 bases; nucleotides not matched to a gene: 10. Germline CDR1 and CDR2: SGHVS and FNYEAQ. For the CDR3, the DNA is TGTGCCAGCAGCCCACGAGCGGGGGGGCCGGGTACGCAGTATTTT. Translating it yields CASSPRAGGPGTQYF.

This chain joins TRBV6-6 and TRBJ2-2; 9 bases are a match to TRBD1. The CDR3 spans 15 residues. The V gene end was trimmed by 5 bases and the J gene end by 11 bases; junction bases not matched to a gene: 12. Germline V gene lookup returns CDR1 MNHNY and CDR2 SVGAGI (reference sequence). CDR3 protein: CASSPNRGLGIELFF. CDR3 nucleotides: TGTGCCAGCAGTCCTAACAGGGGGCTGGGGATCGAGCTGTTTTTT.

J is TRBJ1-1 and V is TRBV18, with D possibly TRBD1 on 6 matching bases. Trimming removed 4 bases from V and 1 base from J, with 10 bases in between. Germline lookup yields CDR1 KGHSH and CDR2 LQKENI. The CDR3 runs to 14 residues. DNA for the CDR3: TGTGCCAGCTCACTACTCAGGGGGAACACTGAAGCTTTCTTT. As protein: CASSLLRGNTEAFF.

The chain joins TRBV27 to TRBJ1-2, with 10 bases fitting TRBD1. This CDR3 is 17 amino acids long. CDR1 is MNHEY and CDR2 is SMNVEV in the germline V gene (reference sequence). Trimming cost V 3 bases and J 1 base; bases outside gene matches: 8. CDR3 in amino acids: CASSFRRQGARNYGYTF. The CDR3 DNA reads as TGTGCCAGCAGTTTTCGGAGACAGGGGGCGCGTAACTATGGCTACACCTTC.

The DNA of the CDR3 is TGTGCCAGCAGTGTGACAGGTGGTAGCAATCAGCCCCAGCATTTT. Protein: CASSVTGGSNQPQHF. The V and J genes are TRBV28 and TRBJ1-5; tentative D call: TRBD1 (6 bases). Trimming took off 5 bases at V and 0 bases at J, with 11 bases between the two ends. CDR1 is MDHEN, CDR2 SYDVKM, per germline. The CDR3 has 15 amino acids.

The chain links TRBV19 to TRBJ2-7, with 9 bases matching TRBD1. The CDR3 contains 15 residues. V gave up 6 bases and J gave up 6 bases; unmatched junction bases: 12. Germline V CDR1 and CDR2: LNHDA, SQIVND (reference sequence). CDR3 bases: TGTGCCAGTAGCAGGACCGGGACAGGGCTGTCCGAGCAGTACTTC. Translated, it gives CASSRTGTGLSEQYF.

The V call is TRBV19, the J call TRBJ2-3, with 7 bases matching TRBD1. The CDR3 is 16 residues long. With 1 base clipped from V and 4 bases from J, the junction kept 8 bases outside the gene matches. The germline V gene has CDR1 LNHDA and CDR2 SQIVND (reference sequence). CDR3 nucleotide sequence: TGTGCCAGTAGTATAGGTCCCGACAGGGTATCAGATACGCAGTATTTT. It codes for CASSIGPDRVSDTQYF.

The chain joins TRBV18 to TRBJ1-2; D gene uncertain. V was clipped by 3 bases and J by 6 bases, with 14 bases between them. This CDR3 is 14 amino acids long. The germline gives CDR1 KGHSH, CDR2 LQKENI. CDR3 bases: TGTGCCAGCTCACCCCGAGGGTCCAACAATGGCTACACCTTC. It codes for CASSPRGSNNGYTF.

The chain recombines TRBV5-1 with TRBJ1-4, with D uncertain. Per the germline V gene, CDR1 is SGHRS and CDR2 is YFSETQ. The CDR3 totals 15 residues. Trimming cost V 0 bases and J 8 bases, with 14 bases left between them. The CDR3 here is CASSLVGSLDEKLFF. In nucleotides, the CDR3 is TGCGCCAGCAGCTTGGTGGGGAGTTTGGACGAAAAACTGTTTTTT.

This chain connects TRBV27 to TRBJ2-3; TRBD2 agrees at 8 bases. This CDR3 is 16 amino acids long. J gave up 0 bases and V 4 bases, and 6 bases lay outside the gene matches. Germline lookup yields CDR1 MNHEY and CDR2 SMNVEV (reference sequence). The CDR3, as DNA: TGTGCCAGCAGTTGGGGCGGCGGGGGGAGCACAGATACGCAGTATTTT. Amino acids: CASSWGGGGSTDTQYF.

This sequence joins TRBV29-1 and TRBJ1-3; D is ambiguous. This CDR3 spans 14 amino acids. The V gene lost 1 base and the J gene lost 4 bases, with 11 bases spanning the gap. Looked up from germline, CDR1 is SQVTM and CDR2 is ANQGSEA. DNA for the CDR3: TGCAGCGTTGAAGCAAGAGGGCCCGGAAACACCATATATTTT. Translating it yields CSVEARGPGNTIYF.

The chain carries TRBV7-8 and TRBJ1-4; TRBD1 agrees at 7 bases. Germline-derived CDR1 and CDR2 are SGHVS and FQNEAQ. V shed 5 bases, J shed 6 bases, and the junction held 12 bases outside the gene matches. The length of the CDR3 is 16 residues. For the CDR3, the DNA is TGTGCCAGCAGCGATCACAGGGGTGCGTCTGATGAAAAACTGTTTTTT. It translates to CASSDHRGASDEKLFF.

This chain joins TRBV7-9 and TRBJ2-2; TRBD1 agrees at 8 bases. CDR1 is SEHNR and CDR2 is FQNEAQ in the germline V gene (reference sequence). V gave up 5 bases and J gave up 3 bases; unmatched junction bases: 8. The CDR3 length is 16 residues. The CDR3 region is CASSPGPGGDTGELFF. As DNA, the CDR3 is TGTGCCAGCAGCCCCGGGCCAGGGGGCGACACCGGGGAGCTGTTTTTT.

The chain uses TRBV7-9 and TRBJ1-2; 7 bases align to TRBD1. CDR3 size: 14 residues. V gave up 3 bases and J gave up 5 bases; unmatched junction bases: 6. The germline V gene encodes CDR1 SEHNR and CDR2 FQNEAQ (reference sequence). The DNA of the CDR3 is TGTGCCAGCAGCTTGACAGGGATGGATTATGGCTACACCTTC. Translation gives CASSLTGMDYGYTF. Complete variable domain (other parts from reference TRBV7-9 and TRBJ1-2): DTGVSQNPRHKITKRGQNVTFRCDPISEHNRLYWYRQTLGQGPEFLTYFQNEAQLEKSRLLSDRFSAERPKGSFSTLEIQRTEQGDSAMYLCASSLTGMDYGYTFGSGTRLTVV.